The entry below describes one TCR beta chain. The antigen this receptor binds is unknown. Base qualities are not recorded, but no much larger clone differs from it by a single base. The sample comes from a study of tumor-infiltrating lymphocytes in oesophageal squamous cell carcinoma (dated by TCRdb to 2016 to 2017). The library came from PCR. TCRdb shows the sequencer as Illumina HiSeq 2000. TCRdb redid the processing of the public reads, applying fastp at Q25 and MiXCR, and retained in-frame beta chains. Rows with a matching CDR3 protein are joined into one entry that keeps the most common DNA and genes. In all, the sample holds some 18,000 distinct CDR3 sequences, and under 50% of those were seen once. The top ten constitute about 10% of the sample. The V end loses 0 bases and the J end loses 1 base, and a stretch of 4 bases separates them. The CDR3 holds 14 amino acids from the cysteine to the phenylalanine. Only CDR3 DNA is held: 42 bases, read in frame from base 1. As encoded in the germline V gene, CDR1 is MNHEY while CDR2 is SVGAGI.

The rearrangement joined TRBV6-5 to TRBJ1-5, with no reliable assignment of the D segment. The sequenced sample consisted of normal esophageal tissue next to the tumor. The sequence was obtained from a male donor with esophageal squamous cell carcinoma. The sequence in DNA is TGTGCCAGCAGTTACTCTTCGAGCAATCAGCCCCAGCATTTT. This codes for CASSYSSSNQPQHF.